These T cell receptor beta chains were read from a single sample in a study of cytomegalovirus exposure and HLA in healthy donors. Assay: immunoSEQ multiplex PCR; the TCRdb copy retains only in-frame clones and omits some. The sample holds 150,000 to 200,000 clones, roughly 79% seen once. The specimen was PBMCs. The receptors were sampled from a man in his thirties or forties in good health and CMV-seronegative. The CDR3 runs from the conserved cysteine through the conserved F or W. Each record gives: clone size, J gene, V gene, D gene, CDR3 protein, CDR3 DNA. A D gene is named only where the DNA matches it firmly. Clone sizes are given selectively: once, few, many, or a class where the clone is expanded.

size: .; J: TRBJ1-5; V: TRBV2; D: TRBD1; CDR3: CASRGDSTQHF; DNA: TGTGCCAGCCGAGGGGACAGTACCCAGCATTTT
size: .; J: TRBJ2-7; V: TRBV7-9; D: TRBD2; CDR3: CASNPLGRRESSYEQYF; DNA: TGTGCCAGCAACCCCCTAGGACGGCGGGAGAGCTCCTACGAGCAGTACTTC
size: .; J: TRBJ1-5; V: TRBV21-1; D: .; CDR3: CASSRQGEYSNQPQHF; DNA: TGTGCCAGCAGCCGACAGGGCGAGTATAGCAATCAGCCCCAGCATTTT
size: .; J: TRBJ2-7; V: TRBV30; D: .; CDR3: CAWRGAPSEQYF; DNA: TGTGCCTGGAGGGGGGCTCCCTCCGAGCAGTACTTC
size: .; J: TRBJ2-1; V: TRBV7-8; D: TRBD2; CDR3: CASSLLTGGPGDEQFF; DNA: TGTGCCAGCAGCTTATTAACGGGAGGGCCGGGCGATGAGCAGTTCTTC
size: .; J: TRBJ2-2; V: TRBV5-5; D: .; CDR3: CASSLSDTGELFF; DNA: TGTGCCAGCAGCTTGTCCGACACCGGGGAGCTGTTTTTT
size: .; J: TRBJ1-1; V: TRBV2; D: .; CDR3: CASSVRGHETEAFF; DNA: TGTGCCAGCAGTGTTCGGGGTCATGAGACTGAAGCTTTCTTT
size: .; J: TRBJ2-3; V: TRBV5-1; D: TRBD2; CDR3: CASSPTRLAGGTDTQYF; DNA: TGCGCCAGCAGCCCAACCAGACTAGCGGGAGGCACAGATACGCAGTATTTT
size: .; J: TRBJ2-2; V: TRBV30; D: .; CDR3: CAWSVRDTGELFF; DNA: TGTGCCTGGAGTGTGCGGGACACCGGGGAGCTGTTTTTT
size: .; J: TRBJ2-1; V: TRBV11-2; D: TRBD1; CDR3: CASSLDSLRAGGAYNEQFF; DNA: TGTGCCAGCAGCTTAGATTCCTTGCGGGCAGGGGGCGCCTACAATGAGCAGTTCTTC
size: .; J: TRBJ1-4; V: TRBV6-6; D: TRBD1; CDR3: CASSYDRATNEKLFF; DNA: TGTGCCAGCAGTTACGACAGGGCAACTAATGAAAAACTGTTTTTT
size: .; J: TRBJ2-7; V: TRBV9; D: .; CDR3: CASSPGNYEQYF; DNA: TGTGCCAGCAGCCCGGGGAACTACGAGCAGTACTTC
size: .; J: TRBJ1-1; V: TRBV2; D: .; CDR3: CASSYDKGGAEAFF; DNA: TGTGCCAGCAGTTACGATAAGGGAGGGGCTGAAGCTTTCTTT
size: .; J: TRBJ2-1; V: TRBV5-6; D: TRBD2; CDR3: CASQGGRASNEQFF; DNA: TGTGCCAGCCAGGGCGGGAGGGCCTCAAATGAGCAGTTCTTC
size: .; J: TRBJ2-7; V: TRBV2; D: TRBD1; CDR3: CASSTGDRVQQYF; DNA: TGTGCCAGCTCTACTGGAGACAGGGTTCAGCAGTACTTC
size: .; J: TRBJ2-2; V: TRBV7-2; D: TRBD1; CDR3: CASSFAGTGTGELFF; DNA: TGTGCCAGCAGCTTCGCCGGGACAGGGACCGGGGAGCTGTTTTTT
size: .; J: TRBJ2-1; V: TRBV21-1; D: .; CDR3: CASSKALAGTRFGEQFF; DNA: TGTGCCAGCAGCAAAGCGCTAGCGGGGACCCGATTCGGTGAGCAGTTCTTC
size: few; J: TRBJ1-1; V: TRBV9; D: .; CDR3: CASSVRPDRNTEAFF; DNA: TGTGCCAGCAGCGTACGTCCCGACAGGAACACTGAAGCTTTCTTT
size: .; J: TRBJ1-2; V: TRBV28; D: .; CDR3: CASSMLDRNYGYTF; DNA: TGTGCCAGCAGTATGCTTGACAGGAACTATGGCTACACCTTC
size: .; J: TRBJ1-6; V: TRBV6-5; D: .; CDR3: CASSYQGNSPLHF; DNA: TGTGCCAGCAGTTACCAGGGAAATTCACCCCTCCACTTT
size: .; J: TRBJ1-2; V: TRBV6-5; D: .; CDR3: CASSYKSGQINGYTF; DNA: TGTGCCAGCAGTTACAAGTCCGGACAGATCAACGGCTACACCTTC
size: .; J: TRBJ2-5; V: TRBV27; D: TRBD1; CDR3: CASRAGTGDRETQYF; DNA: TGTGCCAGCAGAGCCGGGACAGGGGATAGGGAGACCCAGTACTTC
size: .; J: TRBJ2-2; V: TRBV27; D: .; CDR3: CASTRTNTGELFF; DNA: TGTGCCAGCACGCGAACGAACACCGGGGAGCTGTTTTTT
size: .; J: TRBJ2-6; V: TRBV13; D: TRBD2; CDR3: CASSPTSGRIGANVLTF; DNA: TGTGCCAGCAGCCCGACTAGCGGGAGAATTGGGGCCAACGTCCTGACTTTC
size: .; J: TRBJ1-2; V: TRBV27; D: TRBD1; CDR3: CASSYRQGAPYGYTF; DNA: TGTGCCAGCAGTTACCGTCAGGGGGCGCCTTATGGCTACACCTTC
size: .; J: TRBJ2-1; V: TRBV27; D: TRBD2; CDR3: CASSPQLAGVQMGQFF; DNA: TGTGCCAGCAGTCCCCAACTAGCGGGAGTACAGATGGGGCAGTTCTTC
size: .; J: TRBJ2-3; V: TRBV5-1; D: .; CDR3: CASSLGLSGDTQYF; DNA: TGCGCCAGCAGCCTAGGACTATCCGGGGATACGCAGTATTTT
size: .; J: TRBJ2-7; V: TRBV23-1; D: TRBD1; CDR3: CASSQSPPGQGAPEQYF; DNA: TGCGCCAGCAGTCAATCCCCTCCGGGACAGGGGGCCCCCGAGCAGTACTTC
size: once; J: TRBJ2-7; V: TRBV27; D: .; CDR3: CASSYRTSPYEQYF; DNA: TGTGCCAGCAGCTATAGGACTTCACCCTACGAGCAGTACTTC
size: once; J: TRBJ2-2; V: TRBV7-9; D: TRBD2; CDR3: CASSLRRLSSGRTGELFF; DNA: TGTGCCAGCAGCTTAAGACGGCTTTCTAGCGGGAGAACCGGGGAGCTGTTTTTT
size: once; J: TRBJ1-1; V: TRBV15; D: .; CDR3: CATSRDTGWDTEAFF; DNA: TGTGCCACCAGCAGAGATACGGGTTGGGACACTGAAGCTTTCTTT
size: .; J: TRBJ2-7; V: TRBV2; D: .; CDR3: CASSTDISTYEQYF; DNA: TGTGCCAGCAGTACCGACATTTCAACCTACGAGCAGTACTTC
size: once; J: TRBJ1-5; V: TRBV9; D: .; CDR3: CASSAGKNNNQPQHF; DNA: TGTGCCAGCAGCGCCGGGAAGAACAACAATCAGCCCCAGCATTTT
size: .; J: TRBJ1-1; V: TRBV28; D: .; CDR3: CATDGPNTEAFF; DNA: TGTGCCACCGATGGCCCGAACACTGAAGCTTTCTTT
size: once; J: TRBJ2-4; V: TRBV9; D: TRBD1; CDR3: CASSDTYRGNIQYF; DNA: TGTGCCAGCAGCGATACATACAGGGGGAACATTCAGTACTTC
size: .; J: TRBJ2-2; V: TRBV28; D: .; CDR3: CASSLVTDTGELFF; DNA: TGTGCCAGCAGTTTGGTTACGGACACCGGGGAGCTGTTTTTT
size: .; J: TRBJ2-1; V: TRBV25-1; D: TRBD1; CDR3: CASSETGDRRAQINEQFF; DNA: TGTGCCAGCAGTGAAACCGGGGACAGACGGGCGCAAATCAATGAGCAGTTCTTC
size: .; J: TRBJ2-3; V: TRBV15; D: .; CDR3: CATSRDVEDTQYF; DNA: TGTGCCACCAGCAGAGATGTTGAGGATACGCAGTATTTT
size: .; J: TRBJ2-3; V: TRBV5-1; D: TRBD2; CDR3: CASSEQTGTMGTDTQYF; DNA: TGCGCCAGCAGCGAACAGACCGGGACTATGGGCACAGATACGCAGTATTTT
size: .; J: TRBJ2-5; V: TRBV11-2; D: TRBD1; CDR3: CASSLGDRGQETQYF; DNA: TGTGCCAGCAGCTTAGGGGACAGGGGCCAAGAGACCCAGTACTTC
size: .; J: TRBJ1-4; V: TRBV9; D: TRBD1; CDR3: CASSVGQGELFF; DNA: TGTGCCAGCAGCGTAGGCCAGGGGGAACTGTTTTTT
size: once; J: TRBJ1-6; V: TRBV7-3; D: TRBD1; CDR3: CASSLSGGAGSPLHF; DNA: TGTGCCAGCAGCTTGTCAGGGGGCGCCGGGTCACCCCTCCACTTT
size: .; J: TRBJ1-2; V: TRBV2; D: TRBD1; CDR3: CAGYRGYGYTF; DNA: TGTGCCGGATACAGGGGTTATGGCTACACCTTC
size: .; J: TRBJ2-3; V: TRBV25-1; D: .; CDR3: CASSESSSRTDTQYF; DNA: TGTGCCAGCAGTGAATCAAGCTCCCGCACAGATACGCAGTATTTT
size: few; J: TRBJ2-1; V: TRBV4-2; D: .; CDR3: CASSQDSGASSYNEQFF; DNA: TGTGCCAGCAGCCAAGACTCTGGGGCAAGCTCCTACAATGAGCAGTTCTTC
size: .; J: TRBJ2-2; V: TRBV9; D: .; CDR3: CASSEGTLNTGELFF; DNA: TGTGCCAGCAGCGAAGGGACTCTCAACACCGGGGAGCTGTTTTTT
size: .; J: TRBJ1-4; V: TRBV9; D: TRBD1; CDR3: CASSGDDRETNEKLFF; DNA: TGTGCCAGCAGCGGAGATGACAGGGAAACTAATGAAAAACTGTTTTTT
size: .; J: TRBJ2-5; V: TRBV4-1; D: .; CDR3: CASSQVAGQETQYF; DNA: TGCGCCAGCAGCCAAGTTGCGGGGCAAGAGACCCAGTACTTC
size: .; J: TRBJ2-4; V: TRBV7-9; D: .; CDR3: CASSSSKNIQYF; DNA: TGTGCCAGCAGCTCCTCGAAAAACATTCAGTACTTC
size: .; J: TRBJ2-1; V: TRBV7-2; D: TRBD2; CDR3: CASSLGLARNEQFF; DNA: TGTGCCAGCAGCCTAGGACTAGCGAGAAATGAGCAGTTCTTC